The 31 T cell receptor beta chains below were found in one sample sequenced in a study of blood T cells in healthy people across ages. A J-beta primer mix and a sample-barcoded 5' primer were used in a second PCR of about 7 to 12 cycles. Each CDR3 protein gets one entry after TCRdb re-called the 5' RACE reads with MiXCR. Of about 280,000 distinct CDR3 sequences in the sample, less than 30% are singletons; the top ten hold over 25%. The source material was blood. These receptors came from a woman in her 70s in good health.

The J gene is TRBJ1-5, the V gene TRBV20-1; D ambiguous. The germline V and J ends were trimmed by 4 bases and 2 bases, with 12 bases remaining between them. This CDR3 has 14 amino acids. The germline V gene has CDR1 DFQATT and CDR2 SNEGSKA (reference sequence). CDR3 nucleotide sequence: TGCAGTGCTACAGAAGCGCGCCGCAATCAGCCCCAGCATTTT. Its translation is CSATEARRNQPQHF.

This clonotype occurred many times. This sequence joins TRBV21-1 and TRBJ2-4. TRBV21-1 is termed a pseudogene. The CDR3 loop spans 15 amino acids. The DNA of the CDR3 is TGTGCCAGCAGCATAGTCAGGTTAGCCAAAAACATTCAGTACTTC. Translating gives CASSIVRLAKNIQYF.

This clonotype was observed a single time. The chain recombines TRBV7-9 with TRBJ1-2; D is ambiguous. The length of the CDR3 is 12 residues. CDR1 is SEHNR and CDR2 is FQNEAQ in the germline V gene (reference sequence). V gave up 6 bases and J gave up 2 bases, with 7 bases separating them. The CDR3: CASSRPNYGYTF. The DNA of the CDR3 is TGTGCCAGCAGTCGGCCGAACTATGGCTACACCTTC.

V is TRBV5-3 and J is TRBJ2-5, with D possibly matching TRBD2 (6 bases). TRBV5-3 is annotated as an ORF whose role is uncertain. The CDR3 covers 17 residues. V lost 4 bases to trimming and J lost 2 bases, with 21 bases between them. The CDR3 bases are TGTGCCAGAAGCCCCGGTGGAAGGGTAGCGGAGCAAGAGACCCAGTACTTC. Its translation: CARSPGGRVAEQETQYF.

Here the CDR3 DNA reads TGCAGTGCTAGAGATTTCAGGGCAGGGGGCGCGAAAACTGAAGCTTTCTTT. As protein: CSARDFRAGGAKTEAFF. The chain uses TRBV20-1 and TRBJ1-1, with 8 bases that match TRBD1. CDR1 and CDR2 from the germline V gene are DFQATT and SNEGSKA (reference sequence). The V gene end was trimmed by 0 bases and the J gene end by 5 bases; junction bases not matched to a gene: 14. The CDR3 extends over 17 amino acids.

The CDR3 DNA follows: TGTGCCAGCAGTTACGGGGTACTAGCCAAAAACATTCAGTACTTC. As protein: CASSYGVLAKNIQYF. V gene TRBV6-6 combines with J gene TRBJ2-4; the D is unclear. Trimming stripped 2 bases from V and 0 bases from J, with 8 bases between. CDR3 length equals 15 residues. Per the germline V gene, CDR1 is MNHNY and CDR2 is SVGAGI (reference sequence).

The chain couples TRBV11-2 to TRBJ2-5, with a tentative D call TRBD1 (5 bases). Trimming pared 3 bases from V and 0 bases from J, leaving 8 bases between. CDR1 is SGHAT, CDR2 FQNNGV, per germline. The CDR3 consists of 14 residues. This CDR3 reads CASSFGHNQETQYF. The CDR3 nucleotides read TGTGCCAGCAGCTTTGGACATAACCAAGAGACCCAGTACTTC.

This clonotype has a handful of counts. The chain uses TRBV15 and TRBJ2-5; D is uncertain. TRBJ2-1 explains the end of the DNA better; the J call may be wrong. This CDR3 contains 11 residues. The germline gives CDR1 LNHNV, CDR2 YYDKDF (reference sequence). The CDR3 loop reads CATSGLNEQFF. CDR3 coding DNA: TGTGCCACCAGCGGCTTAAATGAGCAGTTCTTC.

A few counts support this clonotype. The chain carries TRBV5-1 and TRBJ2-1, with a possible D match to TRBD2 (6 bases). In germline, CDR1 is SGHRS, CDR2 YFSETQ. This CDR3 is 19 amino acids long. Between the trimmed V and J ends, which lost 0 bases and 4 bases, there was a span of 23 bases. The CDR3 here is CASSLVSAGGLMSYNEQFF. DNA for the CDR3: TGCGCCAGCAGCTTGGTGTCAGCTGGCGGACTAATGAGTTACAATGAGCAGTTCTTC.

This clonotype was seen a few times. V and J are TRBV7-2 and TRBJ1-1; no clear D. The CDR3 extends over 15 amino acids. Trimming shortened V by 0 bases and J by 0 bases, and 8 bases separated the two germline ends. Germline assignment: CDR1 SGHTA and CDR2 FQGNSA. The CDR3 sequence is CASSLARNMNTEAFF. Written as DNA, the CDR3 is TGTGCCAGCAGCTTAGCTAGAAATATGAACACTGAAGCTTTCTTT.

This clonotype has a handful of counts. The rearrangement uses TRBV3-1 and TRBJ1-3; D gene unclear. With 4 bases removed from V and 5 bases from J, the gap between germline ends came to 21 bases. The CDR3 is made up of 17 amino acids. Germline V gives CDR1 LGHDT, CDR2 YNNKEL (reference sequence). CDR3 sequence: CASSPIERARARNTIYF. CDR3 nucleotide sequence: TGTGCCAGCAGCCCTATAGAGAGGGCAAGGGCACGAAACACCATATATTTT.

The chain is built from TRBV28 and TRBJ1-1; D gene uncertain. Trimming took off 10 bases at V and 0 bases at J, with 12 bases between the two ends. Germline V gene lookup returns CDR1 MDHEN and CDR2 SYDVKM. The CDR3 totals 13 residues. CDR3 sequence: CATQSIMNTEAFF. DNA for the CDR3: TGTGCCACCCAAAGCATAATGAACACTGAAGCTTTCTTT.

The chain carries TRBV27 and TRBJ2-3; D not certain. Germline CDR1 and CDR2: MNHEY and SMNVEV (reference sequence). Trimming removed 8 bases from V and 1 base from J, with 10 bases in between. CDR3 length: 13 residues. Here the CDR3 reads CASRRMGTDTQYF. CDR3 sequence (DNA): TGTGCCAGCCGCAGGATGGGCACAGATACGCAGTATTTT.

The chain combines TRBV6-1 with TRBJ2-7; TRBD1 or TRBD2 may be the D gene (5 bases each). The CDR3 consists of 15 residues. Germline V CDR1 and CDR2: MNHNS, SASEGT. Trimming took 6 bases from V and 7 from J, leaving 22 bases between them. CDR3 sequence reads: CASRSTGTFRAEQYF. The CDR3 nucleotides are TGTGCCAGCAGGTCCACCGGGACCTTCAGGGCAGAGCAGTACTTC.

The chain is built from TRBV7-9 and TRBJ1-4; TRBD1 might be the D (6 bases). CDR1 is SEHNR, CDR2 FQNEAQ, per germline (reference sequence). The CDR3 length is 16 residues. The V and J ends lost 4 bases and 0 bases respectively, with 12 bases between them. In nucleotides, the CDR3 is TGTGCCAGCAGCTCTCGGGGGCCTGCAACTAATGAAAAACTGTTTTTT. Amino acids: CASSSRGPATNEKLFF.

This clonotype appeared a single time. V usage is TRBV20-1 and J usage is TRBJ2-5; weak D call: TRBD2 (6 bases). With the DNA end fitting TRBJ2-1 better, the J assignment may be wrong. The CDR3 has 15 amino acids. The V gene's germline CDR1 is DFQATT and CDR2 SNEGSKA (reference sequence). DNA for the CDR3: TGCAGTGCCGATCGTACCGGGAGCCGTCGCAATGAGCAGTTCTTC. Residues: CSADRTGSRRNEQFF.

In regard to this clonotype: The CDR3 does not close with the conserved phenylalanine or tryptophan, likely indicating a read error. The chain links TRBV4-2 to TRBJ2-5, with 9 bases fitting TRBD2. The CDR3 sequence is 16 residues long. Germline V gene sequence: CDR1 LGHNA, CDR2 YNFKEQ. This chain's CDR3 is CAGSQVSSGTQETQYL. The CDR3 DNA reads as TGTGCCGGCAGCCAAGTTTCTAGCGGGACACAAGAGACCCAGTACCTC.

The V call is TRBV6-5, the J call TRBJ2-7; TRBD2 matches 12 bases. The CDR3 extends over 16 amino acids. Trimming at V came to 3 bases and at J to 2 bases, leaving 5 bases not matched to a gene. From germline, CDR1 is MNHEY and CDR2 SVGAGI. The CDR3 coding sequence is TGTGCCAGCAGTTATCTAGCGGGAGGGACTACCTACGAGCAGTACTTC. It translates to CASSYLAGGTTYEQYF.

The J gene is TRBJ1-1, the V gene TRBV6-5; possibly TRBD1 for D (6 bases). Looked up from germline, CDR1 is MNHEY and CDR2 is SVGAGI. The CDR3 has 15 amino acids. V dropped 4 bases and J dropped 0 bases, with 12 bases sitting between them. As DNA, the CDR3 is TGTGCCAGCAGTTGGGGGCGAAACATGAACACTGAAGCTTTCTTT. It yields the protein CASSWGRNMNTEAFF.

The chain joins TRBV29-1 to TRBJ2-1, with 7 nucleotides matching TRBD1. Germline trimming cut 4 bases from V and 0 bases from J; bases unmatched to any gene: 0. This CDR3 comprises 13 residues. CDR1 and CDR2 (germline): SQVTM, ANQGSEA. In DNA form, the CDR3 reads TGCAGCGTTGGGGACAGCTCCTACAATGAGCAGTTCTTC. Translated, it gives CSVGDSSYNEQFF.

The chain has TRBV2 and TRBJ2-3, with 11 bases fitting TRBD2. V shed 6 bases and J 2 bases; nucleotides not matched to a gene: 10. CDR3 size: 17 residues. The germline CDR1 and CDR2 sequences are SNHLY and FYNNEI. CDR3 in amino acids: CASSGLAGGPVTDTQYF. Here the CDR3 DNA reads TGTGCCAGCAGCGGTTTAGCGGGAGGGCCTGTCACAGATACGCAGTATTTT. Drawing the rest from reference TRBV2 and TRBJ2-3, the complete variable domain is EPEVTQTPSHQVTQMGQEVILRCVPISNHLYFYWYRQILGQKVEFLVSFYNNEISEKSEIFDDQFSVERPDGSNFTLKIRSTKLEDSAMYFCASSGLAGGPVTDTQYFGPGTRLTVL.

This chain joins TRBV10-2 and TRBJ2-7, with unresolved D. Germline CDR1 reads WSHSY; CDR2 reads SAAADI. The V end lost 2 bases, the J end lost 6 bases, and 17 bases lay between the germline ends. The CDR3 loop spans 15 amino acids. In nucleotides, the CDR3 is TGCGCCAGCAGTGAGCCCCGAGGTTTATTTCGCGAGCAGTACTTC. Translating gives CASSEPRGLFREQYF.

CDR3 nucleotides: TGTGCCAGCAGTGAGGGAAGGGGAGATGAAAAACTGTTTTTT. Its protein is CASSEGRGDEKLFF. The rearrangement joins TRBV6-1 to TRBJ1-4, with a possible D match to TRBD1 (5 bases). V lost 3 bases to trimming and J lost 6 bases, with 11 bases between them. Germline loops: CDR1 MNHNS, CDR2 SASEGT. The CDR3 loop spans 14 amino acids.

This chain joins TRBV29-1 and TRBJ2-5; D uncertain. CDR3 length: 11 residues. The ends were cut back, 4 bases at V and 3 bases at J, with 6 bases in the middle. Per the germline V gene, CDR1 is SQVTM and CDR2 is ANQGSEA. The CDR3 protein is CSVGPEETQYF. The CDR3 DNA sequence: TGCAGCGTTGGACCCGAAGAGACCCAGTACTTC.

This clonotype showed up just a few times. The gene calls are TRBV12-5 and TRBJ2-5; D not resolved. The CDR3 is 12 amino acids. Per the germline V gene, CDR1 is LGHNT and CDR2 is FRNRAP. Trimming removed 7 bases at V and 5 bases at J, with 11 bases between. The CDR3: CASAKDGETQYF. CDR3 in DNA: TGTGCTAGTGCCAAGGACGGGGAGACCCAGTACTTC.

The CDR3, as DNA: TGTGCCAGCAGAGCCCGAACCGGGACGCTCACAGATACGCAGTATTTT. It specifies CASRARTGTLTDTQYF. The chain carries TRBV5-4 and TRBJ2-3, with D possibly called TRBD1 or TRBD2 (5 bases each). Germline V gives CDR1 SGHNT, CDR2 YYREEE (reference sequence). The CDR3 spans 16 residues. V was pared by 5 bases and J by 2 bases, with 18 bases between.

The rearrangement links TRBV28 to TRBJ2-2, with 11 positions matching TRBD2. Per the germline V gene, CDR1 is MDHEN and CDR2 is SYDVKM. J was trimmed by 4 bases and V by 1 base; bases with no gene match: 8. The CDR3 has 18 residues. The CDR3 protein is CASSLYPTGLAVTGELFF. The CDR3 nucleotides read TGTGCCAGCAGTTTATACCCCACGGGACTAGCGGTCACCGGGGAGCTGTTTTTT.

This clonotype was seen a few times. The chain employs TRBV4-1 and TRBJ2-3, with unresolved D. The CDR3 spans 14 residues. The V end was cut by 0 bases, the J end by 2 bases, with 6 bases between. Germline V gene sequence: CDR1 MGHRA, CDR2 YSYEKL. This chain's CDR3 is CASSQDYHTDTQYF. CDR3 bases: TGCGCCAGCAGCCAAGATTACCACACAGATACGCAGTATTTT.

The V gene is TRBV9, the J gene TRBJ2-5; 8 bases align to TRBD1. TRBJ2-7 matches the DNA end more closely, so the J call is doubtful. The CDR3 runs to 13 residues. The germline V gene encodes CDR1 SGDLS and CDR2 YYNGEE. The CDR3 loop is CASSADRDYEQYF. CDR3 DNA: TGTGCCAGCAGCGCGGACAGGGACTACGAGCAGTACTTC.

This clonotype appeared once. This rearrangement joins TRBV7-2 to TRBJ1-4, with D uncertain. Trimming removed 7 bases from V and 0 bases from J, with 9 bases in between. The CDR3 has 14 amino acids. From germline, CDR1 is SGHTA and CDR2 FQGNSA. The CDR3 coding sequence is TGTGCCAGCACCCCAGCTGCAACTAATGAAAAACTGTTTTTT. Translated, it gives CASTPAATNEKLFF.

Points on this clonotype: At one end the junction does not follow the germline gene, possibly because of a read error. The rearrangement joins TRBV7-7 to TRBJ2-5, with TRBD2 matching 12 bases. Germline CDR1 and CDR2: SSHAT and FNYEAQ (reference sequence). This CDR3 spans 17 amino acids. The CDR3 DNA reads TGTGCTAGCAGCTCACTAGCGGGAGGCCTTAATCAAGAGACCCAGTACTTC. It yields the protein CASSSLAGGLNQETQYF.